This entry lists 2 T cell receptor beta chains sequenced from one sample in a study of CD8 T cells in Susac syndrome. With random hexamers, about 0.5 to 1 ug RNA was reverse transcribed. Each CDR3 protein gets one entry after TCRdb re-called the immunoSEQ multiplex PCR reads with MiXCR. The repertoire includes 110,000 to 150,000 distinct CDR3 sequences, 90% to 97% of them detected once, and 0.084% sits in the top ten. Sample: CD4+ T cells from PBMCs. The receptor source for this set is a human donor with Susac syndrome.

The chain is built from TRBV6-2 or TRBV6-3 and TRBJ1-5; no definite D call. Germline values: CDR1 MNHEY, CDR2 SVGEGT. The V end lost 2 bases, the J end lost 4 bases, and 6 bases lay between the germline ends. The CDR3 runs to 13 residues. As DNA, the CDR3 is TGTGCCAGCAGTTACGGCGGGAATCAGCCCCAGCATTTT. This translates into CASSYGGNQPQHF.

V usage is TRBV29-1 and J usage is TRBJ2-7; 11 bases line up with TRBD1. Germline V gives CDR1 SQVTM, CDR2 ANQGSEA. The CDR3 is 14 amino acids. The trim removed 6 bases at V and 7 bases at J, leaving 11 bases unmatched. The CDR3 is CSVRGGQGAEEQYF. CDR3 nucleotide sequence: TGCAGCGTGAGGGGTGGACAGGGGGCAGAAGAGCAGTACTTC.